This TCR beta chain was recorded in a study of cytotoxic CD8 clonotypes in ibrutinib-treated CLL. Study overall: Response samples were drawn at a median of roughly 13 months of treatment, range 6 to 36. Mean per-sample yields comprised around 280,000 productive templates and 85,000 to 100,000 productive rearrangements. Study-wide points: Clonality went up at ibrutinib response and then declined back toward baseline at progression. Public clonotypes proved infrequent, and on treatment they shrank or remained steady.

The table came from immunoSEQ multiplex PCR; TCRdb's copy has only in-frame clones and leaves some out. Found here are tens of thousands of clones, roughly four fifths of them singletons; the top ten hold approximately 7.8%. Unmatched junction bases numbered 6, after V lost 5 bases and J lost 1 base. The CDR3 spans 15 residues. From germline, CDR1 is SGHAT and CDR2 FQDESV (reference sequence). Note on this clone: The antigen is undetermined.

V gene TRBV11-1 combines with J gene TRBJ2-3, with TRBD2 matching over 7 bases. The TCR was taken from a human donor with chronic lymphocytic leukemia. Here the sequenced sample was PBMCs, taken before ibrutinib treatment. The CDR3 spells CASSAQLARTDTQYF. The CDR3 region has the DNA TGTGCCAGCAGCGCCCAACTAGCGCGCACAGATACGCAGTATTTT.